This record looks at one T cell receptor (beta chain) sequence and its context. The record originates from a study of hypomethylating agent response in myelodysplastic syndrome. The assay was immunoSEQ multiplex PCR, and TCRdb's table has in-frame clones only and misses some. The sample shows thousands of clones, 82% of them seen only once. The origin of this receptor is a human donor with myelodysplastic syndrome. Specimen: bone marrow, collected before or after starting hypomethylating agent treatment for myelodysplastic syndrome (not recorded which).

The CDR3 region is CASRRGSGGYTF. Here the CDR3 DNA reads TGTGCCAGCAGGAGGGGGTCGGGAGGCTACACCTTC. V gene TRBV6-5 combines with J gene TRBJ1-2, with D perhaps matching TRBD1 (6 bases). In germline, CDR1 is MNHEY, CDR2 SVGAGI. This CDR3 is built from 12 residues. With 6 bases removed from V and 8 bases from J, the gap between germline ends came to 13 bases.